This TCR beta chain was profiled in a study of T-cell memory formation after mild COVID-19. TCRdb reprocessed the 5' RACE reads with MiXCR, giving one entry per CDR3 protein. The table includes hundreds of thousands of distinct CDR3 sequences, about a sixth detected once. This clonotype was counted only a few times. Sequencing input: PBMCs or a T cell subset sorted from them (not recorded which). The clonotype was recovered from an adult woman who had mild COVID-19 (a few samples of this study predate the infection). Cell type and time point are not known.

In DNA form, the CDR3 reads TGTGCCACCAGCAGAGAAGGGGGACAGATCGAATACGAGCAGTACTTC. Its translation is CATSREGGQIEYEQYF. The chain carries TRBV15 and TRBJ2-7, with 7 bases that match TRBD1. V dropped 0 bases and J dropped 4; count of bases not matched to a gene: 9. CDR1 is LNHNV, CDR2 YYDKDF, per germline (reference sequence). CDR3 length: 16 residues. The full variable domain, with the rest looked up from reference TRBV15 and TRBJ2-7, is DAMVIQNPRYQVTQFGKPVTLSCSQTLNHNVMYWYQQKSSQAPKLLFHYYDKDFNNEADTPDNFQSRRPNTSFCFLDIRSPGLGDTAMYLCATSREGGQIEYEQYFGPGTRLTVT.